The 24 T cell receptor beta chains in this list originate from one sample, sequenced in a study of T cells in Graves' hyperthyroidism and ophthalmopathy. The investigators amplified TCR beta CDR3 regions from RNA transcripts. During a first-round RT-PCR of the TCR CDR3, the HTBI primer set was used. TCRdb redid the calling of the multiplex PCR reads with MiXCR, one entry per CDR3 protein. The profile covers 350,000 to 400,000 distinct CDR3 sequences, with just under 15% appearing a single time and 32% taken by the ten largest. The sample was blood. All receptors come from a woman aged 25 to 45 with Graves' hyperthyroidism.

This sequence joins TRBV5-1 and TRBJ2-2, with no clear D. The V end was cut by 3 bases, the J end by 5 bases, with 17 bases between. The CDR3 runs 16 residues. Germline V gene lookup returns CDR1 SGHRS and CDR2 YFSETQ. The CDR3 sequence: CASSSEASDTTGELFF. The CDR3 region has the DNA TGCGCCAGCAGCTCGGAAGCAAGCGACACTACCGGGGAGCTGTTTTTT.

The V and J genes are TRBV3-1 and TRBJ1-1, with a tentative D call TRBD1 (5 bases). Germline CDR1 LGHDT, CDR2 YNNKEL (reference sequence). V was pared by 0 bases and J by 3 bases, with 20 bases between. This CDR3 region has 18 residues. CDR3 DNA: TGTGCCAGCAGCCAAGAGGGACTCTCCTACGAGCGGTACACTGAAGCTTTCTTT. It yields the protein CASSQEGLSYERYTEAFF.

At least ten counts were recorded for this clonotype. The J gene is TRBJ2-3, the V gene TRBV7-8; D uncertain. CDR1 and CDR2 from the germline V gene are SGHVS and FQNEAQ. The germline V and J ends were trimmed by 3 bases and 6 bases, with 7 bases remaining between them. The CDR3 extends over 12 amino acids. CDR3 protein: CASSFQSDTQYF. The CDR3 DNA sequence: TGTGCCAGCAGCTTCCAGTCCGATACGCAGTATTTT.

At least ten counts were recorded for this clonotype. CDR3 sequence: CASSFSNSPLHF. As DNA, the CDR3 is TGTGCCAGCAGTTTCTCCAATTCACCCCTCCACTTT. The chain employs TRBV27 and TRBJ1-6; the D is unclear. This CDR3 spans 12 amino acids. CDR1 and CDR2 (germline): MNHEY, SMNVEV (reference sequence). Trimming left V 3 bases short and J 7 bases short, with 4 bases between.

The rearrangement uses TRBV25-1 and TRBJ2-3, with TRBD2 identical over 10 bases. J gave up 6 bases and V 3 bases, and 9 bases lay outside the gene matches. This CDR3 contains 16 residues. Per germline, CDR1 MGHDK and CDR2 SYGVNS. The CDR3 reads CASSDVAGGKRDTQYF. The CDR3 nucleotides are TGTGCCAGCAGTGACGTAGCGGGAGGCAAAAGGGATACGCAGTATTTT.

This clonotype was detected ten times or more. This sequence joins TRBV27 and TRBJ1-2, with unresolved D. The CDR3 is 13 amino acids. The V and J ends lost 3 bases and 2 bases respectively, with 7 bases between them. Germline values: CDR1 MNHEY, CDR2 SMNVEV (reference sequence). The CDR3 DNA reads as TGTGCCAGCAGTTTGGGTCCGAACTATGGCTACACCTTC. Protein: CASSLGPNYGYTF.

This clonotype was seen only a few times. This rearrangement joins TRBV6-1 to TRBJ2-2, with TRBD2 matching 11 bases. The CDR3 covers 16 residues. The germline gives CDR1 MNHNS, CDR2 SASEGT. V lost 10 bases and J lost 7; bases outside the gene matches: 14. The CDR3 here is CAIRAVAGGYDGELFF. In nucleotides, the CDR3 is TGTGCCATCCGGGCTGTAGCGGGAGGGTATGACGGGGAGCTGTTTTTT.

The V call is TRBV2, the J call TRBJ2-2; 7 bases are shared with TRBD2. J lost 0 bases, V lost 6 bases, and 4 bases had no gene match. The CDR3 contains 15 residues. The germline CDR1 and CDR2 sequences are SNHLY and FYNNEI. As DNA, the CDR3 is TGTGCCAGCAGGGCGAGCGGGGCGAACACCGGGGAGCTGTTTTTT. Translating it yields CASRASGANTGELFF.

Comments on this clonotype: A read error may produce the germline difference seen at one junction end. This sequence joins TRBV25-1 and TRBJ2-1, with 8 bases matching TRBD2. The CDR3 runs to 16 residues. In germline, CDR1 is MGHDK, CDR2 SYGVNS. The CDR3 protein is CARSPTSESSYNEQFF. CDR3 coding DNA: TGTGCCCGCAGCCCGACTAGCGAGAGTAGCTACAATGAGCAGTTCTTC. The variable domain in full, completed from reference TRBV25-1 and TRBJ2-1, reads EADIYQTPRYLVIGTGKKITLECSQTMGHDKMYWYQQDPGMELHLIHYSYGVNSTEKGDLSSESTVSRIRTEHFPLTLESARPSHTSQYLCARSPTSESSYNEQFFGPGTRLTVL.

This clonotype was found many times. The chain couples TRBV30 to TRBJ1-1, with unresolved D. The CDR3 length is 13 residues. V was clipped by 0 bases and J by 7 bases, with 12 bases between them. CDR1 and CDR2 (germline): GTSNPN, SVGIG (reference sequence). The CDR3 coding sequence is TGTGCCTGGAGTGTACCGACGACACGTGAAGCTTTCTTT. Its protein product is CAWSVPTTREAFF.

This clonotype came up many times. The chain has TRBV7-9 and TRBJ1-2; 7 bases line up with TRBD1. The CDR3 is made up of 14 amino acids. V lost 5 bases to trimming and J lost 4 bases; unmatched junction nucleotides: 7. Per the germline V gene, CDR1 is SEHNR and CDR2 is FQNEAQ (reference sequence). The CDR3 nucleotides read TGTGCCAGCAGCAAAGACCGGGACAGCTATGGCTACACCTTC. Protein: CASSKDRDSYGYTF. Complete variable domain (other parts from reference TRBV7-9 and TRBJ1-2): DTGVSQNPRHKITKRGQNVTFRCDPISEHNRLYWYRQTLGQGPEFLTYFQNEAQLEKSRLLSDRFSAERPKGSFSTLEIQRTEQGDSAMYLCASSKDRDSYGYTFGSGTRLTVV.

J is TRBJ2-2 and V is TRBV9; 8 positions agree with TRBD2. Germline CDR1 reads SGDLS; CDR2 reads YYNGEE. The CDR3 consists of 18 residues. V lost 4 bases, J lost 0 bases, and 11 bases stayed unmatched. The CDR3 loop is CASSWGTLAGSNTGELFF. CDR3 DNA sequence: TGTGCCAGCAGCTGGGGGACCCTAGCGGGCTCGAACACCGGGGAGCTGTTTTTT.

As to this clonotype: A clone one base away is much larger, so this may be a read error. This sequence joins TRBV7-9 and TRBJ2-1, with TRBD2 identical over 8 bases. Trimming cost V 5 bases and J 5 bases; bases outside gene matches: 5. The germline gives CDR1 SEHNR, CDR2 FQNEAQ (reference sequence). This CDR3 region has 14 residues. The CDR3 DNA sequence: TGTGCCAGCAGCCTCGGGACTAGTAACAATGAGCAGTTCTTC. The encoded protein is CASSLGTSNNEQFF.

This clonotype was seen many times. The J gene is TRBJ2-3, the V gene TRBV11-2; D possibly corresponds to TRBD2 (5 bases). The CDR3 runs to 16 residues. Trimming pared 3 bases from V and 2 bases from J, leaving 15 bases between. Germline V gene data show CDR1 as SGHAT and CDR2 as FQNNGV. The CDR3 DNA is TGTGCCAGCAGCTTGCGGGCCAAACCCCCCACAGATACGCAGTATTTT. Encoded protein: CASSLRAKPPTDTQYF.

The chain recombines TRBV12-3 or TRBV12-4 with TRBJ1-2; weak D call: TRBD1 (6 bases). V lost 5 bases and J 5 bases, leaving 15 bases between the germline ends. The CDR3 loop spans 14 amino acids. The CDR3 here is CASSPKTGNYGYTF. The CDR3 nucleotides are TGTGCCAGCAGTCCTAAGACAGGAAATTATGGCTACACCTTC.

This clonotype occurred many times. The chain recombines TRBV18 with TRBJ2-7, with D possibly matching TRBD1 (5 bases). Germline assignment: CDR1 KGHSH and CDR2 LQKENI. The CDR3 is 14 residues long. V was shortened by 4 bases and J by 2 bases, with 12 bases between the two germline ends. The CDR3 is CASSRTPTTYEQYF. DNA of the CDR3: TGTGCCAGCTCACGGACACCAACTACCTACGAGCAGTACTTC.

The chain uses TRBV7-9 and TRBJ1-2, with D possibly TRBD1 on 5 matching bases. Deletions cut 7 bases from V and 4 bases from J, with 16 bases between. The CDR3 totals 14 residues. Germline CDR1 reads SEHNR; CDR2 reads FQNEAQ (reference sequence). The CDR3 DNA reads TGTGCCAGCACCCTTGGGACTCTCGGCTATGGCTACACCTTC. Protein: CASTLGTLGYGYTF.

This chain joins TRBV12-3 or TRBV12-4 and TRBJ2-1, with 16 nucleotides matching TRBD2. V trimming: 0 bases; J trimming: 4 bases; junction bases outside the gene matches: 3. The CDR3 runs 18 residues. This chain's CDR3 is CASSLAGLAGGSYNEQFF. The CDR3, as DNA: TGTGCCAGCAGTTTAGCGGGACTAGCGGGAGGGTCGTACAATGAGCAGTTCTTC.

This clonotype was observed many times. The chain employs TRBV14 and TRBJ1-1; TRBD1 aligns across 8 bases. CDR3 length: 16 amino acids. CDR1 and CDR2 (germline): SGHDN, FVKESK. The V and J ends lost 4 bases and 0 bases, in that order; junction bases with no gene match: 7. CDR3 region: CASSPRTGRLNTEAFF. The CDR3 DNA reads as TGTGCCAGCAGCCCTCGGACAGGGAGACTGAACACTGAAGCTTTCTTT.

The chain joins TRBV6-1 to TRBJ1-1, with 10 bases identical to TRBD1. This CDR3 is built from 14 residues. CDR1 and CDR2 from the germline V gene are MNHNS and SASEGT. Trimming took 4 bases from V and 3 from J; bases not matched to a gene: 2. CDR3 sequence reads: CASSGTGGDTEAFF. In nucleotides, the CDR3 is TGTGCCAGCAGTGGGACAGGGGGGGACACTGAAGCTTTCTTT.

This clonotype was observed at least ten times. This chain connects TRBV30 to TRBJ1-1; unclear D gene. Deletions cut 2 bases from V and 11 bases from J, with 12 bases between. Looked up from germline, CDR1 is GTSNPN and CDR2 is SVGIG (reference sequence). The CDR3 covers 11 residues. The CDR3 DNA is TGTGCCTGGAGTCAGCACGGGTGCGCTTTCTTT. Protein sequence: CAWSQHGCAFF.

CDR3: CASSPSRGLGTEAFF. The DNA of the CDR3 is TGTGCCAGCAGCCCGAGTCGGGGTTTAGGGACTGAAGCTTTCTTT. This chain joins TRBV3-1 and TRBJ1-1; no firm D call. Germline V gene sequence: CDR1 LGHDT, CDR2 YNNKEL (reference sequence). Deletions cut 4 bases from V and 5 bases from J, with 17 bases between. This CDR3 comprises 15 residues.

This clonotype was observed a handful of times. V usage is TRBV9 and J usage is TRBJ2-1; 9 positions match TRBD2. CDR1 SGDLS and CDR2 YYNGEE come from the germline V gene. V dropped 4 bases and J dropped 10; count of bases not matched to a gene: 6. This CDR3 spans 13 amino acids. CDR3 sequence (DNA): TGTGCCAGCAGCCCTCAAGGACTAGCGGAGCAGTTCTTC. It codes for CASSPQGLAEQFF.

This clonotype was recorded at least ten times. The chain carries TRBV5-1 and TRBJ2-1; tentatively, D is TRBD1 (8 bases). Germline values: CDR1 SGHRS, CDR2 YFSETQ. Trimming removed 6 bases at V and 6 bases at J, with 16 bases between. The CDR3 spans 14 residues. The CDR3 bases are TGCGCCAGCATGGTCACAGGGGGGGGCAATGAGCAGTTCTTC. Residues: CASMVTGGGNEQFF. Supplemented by reference TRBV5-1 and TRBJ2-1, the full variable domain reads KAGVTQTPRYLIKTRGQQVTLSCSPISGHRSVSWYQQTPGQGLQFLFEYFSETQRNKGNFPGRFSGRQFSNSRSEMNVSTLELGDSALYLCASMVTGGGNEQFFGPGTRLTVL.